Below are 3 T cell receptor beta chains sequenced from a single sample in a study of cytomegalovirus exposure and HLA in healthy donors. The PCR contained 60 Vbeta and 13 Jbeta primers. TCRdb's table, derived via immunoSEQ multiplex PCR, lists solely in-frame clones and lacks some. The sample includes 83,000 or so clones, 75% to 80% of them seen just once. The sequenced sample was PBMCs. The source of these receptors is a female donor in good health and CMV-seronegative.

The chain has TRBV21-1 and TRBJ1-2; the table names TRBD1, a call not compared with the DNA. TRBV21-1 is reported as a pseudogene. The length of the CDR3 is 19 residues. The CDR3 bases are TGTGCCAGCAGCAAAGTTAGCACAGGGGGCGACCTTTTATGGTATGGCTACACCTTC. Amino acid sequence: CASSKVSTGGDLLWYGYTF.

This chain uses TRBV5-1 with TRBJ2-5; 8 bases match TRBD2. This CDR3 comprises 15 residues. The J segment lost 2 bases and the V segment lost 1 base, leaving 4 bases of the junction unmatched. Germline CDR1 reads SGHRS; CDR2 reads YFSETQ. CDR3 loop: CASSLMSSGQETQYF. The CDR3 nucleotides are TGCGCCAGCAGCTTGATGTCTAGCGGGCAAGAGACCCAGTACTTC.

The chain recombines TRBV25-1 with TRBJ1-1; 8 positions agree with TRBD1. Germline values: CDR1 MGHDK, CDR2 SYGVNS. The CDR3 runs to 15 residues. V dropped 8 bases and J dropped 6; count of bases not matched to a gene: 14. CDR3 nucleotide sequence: TGTGCCAGCCGGGACAGGAGGGGGGGTGACGCTGAAGCTTTCTTT. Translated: CASRDRRGGDAEAFF.